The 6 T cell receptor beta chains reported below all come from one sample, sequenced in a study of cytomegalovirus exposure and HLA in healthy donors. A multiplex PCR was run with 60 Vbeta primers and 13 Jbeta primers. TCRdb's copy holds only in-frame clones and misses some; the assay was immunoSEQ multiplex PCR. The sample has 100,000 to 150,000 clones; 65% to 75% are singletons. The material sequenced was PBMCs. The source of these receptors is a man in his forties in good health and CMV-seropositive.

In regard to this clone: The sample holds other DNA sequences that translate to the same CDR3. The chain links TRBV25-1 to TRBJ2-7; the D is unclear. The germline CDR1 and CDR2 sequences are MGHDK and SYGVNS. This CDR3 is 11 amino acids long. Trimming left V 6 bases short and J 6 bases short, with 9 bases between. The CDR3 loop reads CASRAGVEQYF. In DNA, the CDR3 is TGTGCCAGCAGGGCAGGCGTCGAGCAGTACTTC.

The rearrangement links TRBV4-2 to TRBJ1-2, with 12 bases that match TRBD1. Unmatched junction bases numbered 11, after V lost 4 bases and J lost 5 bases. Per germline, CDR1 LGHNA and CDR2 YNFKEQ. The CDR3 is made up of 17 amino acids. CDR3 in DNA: TGTGCCAGCAGCCCACCGGGACAGGGGGCGCAGGAATATGGCTACACCTTC. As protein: CASSPPGQGAQEYGYTF.

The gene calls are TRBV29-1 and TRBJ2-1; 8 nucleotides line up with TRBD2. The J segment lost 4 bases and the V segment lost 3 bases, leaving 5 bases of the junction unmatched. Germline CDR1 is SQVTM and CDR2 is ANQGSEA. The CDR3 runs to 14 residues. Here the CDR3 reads CSVEAGGGYNEQFF. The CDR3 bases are TGCAGCGTTGAGGCGGGAGGTGGGTACAATGAGCAGTTCTTC.

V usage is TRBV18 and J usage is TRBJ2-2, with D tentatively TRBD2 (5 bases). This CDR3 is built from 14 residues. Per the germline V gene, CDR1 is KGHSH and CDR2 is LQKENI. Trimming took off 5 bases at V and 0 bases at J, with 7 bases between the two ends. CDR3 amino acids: CASSSGTNTGELFF. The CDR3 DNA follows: TGTGCCAGCTCATCGGGAACGAACACCGGGGAGCTGTTTTTT.

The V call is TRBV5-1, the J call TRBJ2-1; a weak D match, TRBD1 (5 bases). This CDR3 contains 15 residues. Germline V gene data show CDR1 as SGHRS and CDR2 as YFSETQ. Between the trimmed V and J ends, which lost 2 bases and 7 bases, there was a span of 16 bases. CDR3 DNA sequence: TGCGCCAGCAGCTTTTCAGGGTTGGCCGGAAATGAGCAGTTCTTC. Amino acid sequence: CASSFSGLAGNEQFF.

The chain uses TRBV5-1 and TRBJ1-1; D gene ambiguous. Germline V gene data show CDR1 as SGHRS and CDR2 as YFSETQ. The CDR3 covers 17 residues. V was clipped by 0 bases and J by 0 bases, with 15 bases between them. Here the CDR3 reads CASSLASGSRVNTEAFF. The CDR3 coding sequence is TGCGCCAGCAGCTTGGCGTCGGGGTCCCGGGTGAACACTGAAGCTTTCTTT.